This T cell receptor beta chain emerged from a study of CD8 T cells in Susac syndrome. RNA was extracted with the RNeasy kit, and a quantity of about 0.5 to 1 ug was reverse transcribed using random hexamers. A single record per CDR3 protein comes from TCRdb applying MiXCR to the immunoSEQ multiplex PCR reads. Among 250,000 to 300,000 distinct CDR3 sequences listed, 85% were seen once. CDR3 length: 16 amino acids. The V end lost 4 bases, the J end lost 2 bases, and 18 bases lay between the germline ends. Per germline, CDR1 SEHNR and CDR2 FQNEAQ (reference sequence). This receptor was identified in a human donor with multiple sclerosis. Specimen: CD8+ T cells from PBMCs. This chain connects TRBV7-9 to TRBJ2-7; D possibly corresponds to TRBD1 (6 bases). The CDR3, as DNA: TGTGCCAGCAGCTCTGGACCGGGACACCCCGCCTACGAGCAGTACTTC. Its translation is CASSSGPGHPAYEQYF.